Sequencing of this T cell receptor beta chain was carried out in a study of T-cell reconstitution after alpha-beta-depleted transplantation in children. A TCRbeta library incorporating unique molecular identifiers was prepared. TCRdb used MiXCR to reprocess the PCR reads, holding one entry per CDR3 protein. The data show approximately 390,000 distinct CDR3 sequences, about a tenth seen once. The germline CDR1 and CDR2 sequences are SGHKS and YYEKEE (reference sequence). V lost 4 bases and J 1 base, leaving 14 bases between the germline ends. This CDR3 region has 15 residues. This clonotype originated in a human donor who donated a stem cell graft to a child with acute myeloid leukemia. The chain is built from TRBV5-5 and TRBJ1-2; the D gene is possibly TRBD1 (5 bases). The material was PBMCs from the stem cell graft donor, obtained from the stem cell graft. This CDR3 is CASSRDLPHNYGYTF. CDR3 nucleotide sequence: TGTGCCAGCAGCAGGGACCTACCTCATAACTATGGCTACACCTTC.